The 6 T cell receptor beta chains below come from one sample, sequenced in a study of shared clonotypes between healthy human individuals. CD8 cells regarded as naive lacked CD45RO, were positively chosen for CCR7, and omitted terminally differentiated effector memory CD45RA+ cells. The assay was immunoSEQ multiplex PCR, and TCRdb's table has in-frame clones only and misses some. The sample comprises around 2,000,000 clones, roughly 95% of which are singletons, and 0.9% to 1.5% rests with the top ten. The sequencing sample was made of naive CD8+ T cells sorted from blood. Receptors originate from a man aged 18 to 30 in good health.

This clone was observed a single time. Distinct nucleotide sequences in the sample also encode this CDR3. CDR3: CASSVAGVQETQYF. Here the CDR3 DNA reads TGTGCCAGCAGCGTAGCTGGCGTCCAAGAGACCCAGTACTTC. The chain joins TRBV9 to TRBJ2-5; unclear D gene. CDR1 SGDLS and CDR2 YYNGEE come from the germline V gene. V was shortened by 0 bases and J by 1 base, with 7 bases between the two germline ends. This CDR3 contains 14 residues.

V and J are TRBV27 and TRBJ1-2; possible D gene TRBD1, 6 bases. The CDR3 runs 12 residues. The V gene lost 7 bases and the J gene lost 7 bases, with 13 bases spanning the gap. Per germline, CDR1 MNHEY and CDR2 SMNVEV (reference sequence). This CDR3 is CASKTGGFGYTF. DNA for the CDR3: TGTGCCAGCAAGACAGGAGGTTTTGGCTACACCTTC.

V is TRBV6-5 and J is TRBJ2-1, with D possibly TRBD1 on 5 matching bases. Germline loops: CDR1 MNHEY, CDR2 SVGAGI. The CDR3 contains 13 residues. Trimming took 3 bases from V and 6 from J, leaving 9 bases between them. CDR3 DNA: TGTGCCAGCAGTTATCAAGGGGCCAATGAGCAGTTCTTC. Translation: CASSYQGANEQFF.

For this clone: The junction differs from germline at one of its ends, possibly a read error. V gene TRBV4-1 combines with J gene TRBJ2-1; the D is unclear. CDR1 and CDR2 from the germline V gene are MGHRA and YSYEKL. CDR3 size: 12 residues. Here the CDR3 reads CASSQETDGVLF. The CDR3 DNA reads as TGCGCCAGCAGCCAAGAGACCGACGGAGTACTCTTC.

The J gene is TRBJ2-3, the V gene TRBV5-1; D tentatively reads TRBD1 or TRBD2 (5 bases each). The CDR3 totals 17 residues. The V gene lost 4 bases and the J gene lost 2 bases, with 20 bases spanning the gap. The germline V gene has CDR1 SGHRS and CDR2 YFSETQ. The CDR3 is CASSPRGRPPTTDTQYF. CDR3 coding DNA: TGCGCCAGCAGCCCTCGGGGACGGCCGCCAACCACAGATACGCAGTATTTT.

DNA of the CDR3: TGTGCCAGCAGTTCTTCCCTTAGTGGGGCAAAGAACTACGAGCAGTACTTC. Translated: CASSSSLSGAKNYEQYF. The V and J genes are TRBV27 and TRBJ2-7; possibly TRBD1 for D (5 bases). The ends were cut back, 4 bases at V and 3 bases at J, with 22 bases in the middle. The CDR3 runs 17 residues. CDR1 MNHEY and CDR2 SMNVEV come from the germline V gene (reference sequence).